One and the same sample provided the 9 T cell receptor beta chains below, sequenced in a study of blood T cell repertoires in COVID-19. Sequencing was performed with immunoSEQ multiplex PCR; in TCRdb, only in-frame clones are kept and a portion is missing. The data show 59,000 or so clones, approximately 91% seen once. The specimen was peripheral blood. The source of these receptors is a human donor in a cohort sampled during active COVID-19.

This chain connects TRBV29-1 to TRBJ1-4; TRBD1 matches at 8 bases. Trimming at V came to 7 bases and at J to 3 bases, leaving 4 bases not matched to a gene. From germline, CDR1 is SQVTM and CDR2 ANQGSEA. This CDR3 is 13 amino acids long. CDR3 region: CSASTGANEKLFF. CDR3 nucleotide sequence: TGCAGCGCCTCGACAGGGGCTAATGAAAAACTGTTTTTT. Based on the CDR3 plus reference TRBV29-1 and TRBJ1-4, the full variable domain is SAVISQKPSRDICQRGTSLTIQCQVDSQVTMMFWYRQQPGQSLTLIATANQGSEATYESGFVIDKFPISRPNLTFSTLTVSNMSPEDSSIYLCSASTGANEKLFFGSGTQLSVL.

The V call is TRBV9, the J call TRBJ2-3; 10 bases map to TRBD2. The CDR3 consists of 17 residues. Trimming at V came to 4 bases and at J to 10 bases, leaving 18 bases not matched to a gene. Germline V gives CDR1 SGDLS, CDR2 YYNGEE. CDR3 nucleotides: TGTGCCAGCAGCAACAAGAAGGAGCGGGAGGGCCGGTTTGCGCAGTATTTT. It is translated as CASSNKKEREGRFAQYF.

The V gene is TRBV27, the J gene TRBJ2-1; perhaps TRBD2 as D (5 bases). This CDR3 region has 15 residues. The V gene's germline CDR1 is MNHEY and CDR2 SMNVEV (reference sequence). Trimming shortened V by 5 bases and J by 0 bases, and 11 bases separated the two germline ends. The CDR3 loop is CASSRQGSSYNEQFF. Here the CDR3 DNA reads TGTGCCAGCAGTCGGCAAGGGAGCTCCTACAATGAGCAGTTCTTC.

The chain uses TRBV19 and TRBJ2-3; D gene ambiguous. Trimming stripped 5 bases from V and 5 bases from J, with 11 bases between. The length of the CDR3 is 13 residues. Germline-derived CDR1 and CDR2 are LNHDA and SQIVND (reference sequence). The chain's CDR3 is CASSQVAGDTQYF. CDR3 nucleotide sequence: TGTGCCAGTAGTCAGGTTGCTGGAGATACGCAGTATTTT.

The chain employs TRBV27 and TRBJ2-7, with D tentatively TRBD2 (6 bases). V was shortened by 6 bases and J by 4 bases, with 16 bases between the two germline ends. The CDR3 is 14 residues long. Germline lookup yields CDR1 MNHEY and CDR2 SMNVEV (reference sequence). CDR3 DNA: TGTGCCAGCAGGGGGGGTTCAATCTTTTACGAGCAGTACTTC. It translates to CASRGGSIFYEQYF.

The chain is built from TRBV5-6 and TRBJ1-1; a possible D gene is TRBD1 (6 bases). V shed 0 bases and J shed 4 bases, with 13 bases lying between them. CDR1 and CDR2 from the germline V gene are SGHDT and YYEEEE. CDR3 size: 15 residues. The CDR3 coding sequence is TGTGCCAGCAGCTTGGTAGGGCAGGGGAGCACTGAAGCTTTCTTT. It translates to CASSLVGQGSTEAFF.

V and J are TRBV2 and TRBJ2-5, with TRBD1 matching 8 bases. The CDR3 has 12 amino acids. Germline CDR1 reads SNHLY; CDR2 reads FYNNEI. J was trimmed by 5 bases and V by 8 bases; bases with no gene match: 4. For the CDR3, the DNA is TGTGCCAGCTCCAGGGGGCAGGAGACCCAGTACTTC. Translated, it gives CASSRGQETQYF. Full variable domain (missing parts from reference TRBV2 and TRBJ2-5): EPEVTQTPSHQVTQMGQEVILRCVPISNHLYFYWYRQILGQKVEFLVSFYNNEISEKSEIFDDQFSVERPDGSNFTLKIRSTKLEDSAMYFCASSRGQETQYFGPGTRLLVL.

V usage is TRBV29-1 and J usage is TRBJ2-2, with D tentatively TRBD2 (6 bases). Germline assignment: CDR1 SQVTM and CDR2 ANQGSEA. V lost 2 bases to trimming and J lost 5 bases, with 15 bases between them. The CDR3 runs 15 residues. Here the CDR3 reads CSVETTGANTGELFF. The CDR3, as DNA: TGCAGCGTTGAAACGACGGGAGCAAATACCGGGGAGCTGTTTTTT.

The chain has TRBV5-1 and TRBJ1-2; weak D call: TRBD1 (5 bases). CDR1 is SGHRS and CDR2 is YFSETQ in the germline V gene. This CDR3 region has 11 residues. Trimming stripped 7 bases from V and 5 bases from J, with 9 bases between. The CDR3: CASGGGYGYTF. Written as DNA, the CDR3 is TGCGCCAGCGGGGGGGGATATGGCTACACCTTC.